This record covers a single TCR beta chain. Negative isolation was applied to CD8+ and CD4+ T cells, and FACS enrichment was applied to TEMRA cells. These data are taken from a study of CD8 T cells in Susac syndrome. CDR3 length: 15 residues. V was cut by 2 bases and J by 7 bases, with 16 bases left in between. Germline V gene lookup returns CDR1 SGDLS and CDR2 YYNGEE. Random-hexamer reverse transcription was applied to 0.5 to 1 ug RNA. The amplification used immunoSEQ multiplex PCR on TCR beta CDR3; it spanned 54 Vbeta and 13 Jbeta. TCRdb passed the immunoSEQ multiplex PCR reads through MiXCR, listing each CDR3 protein once. The sample holds tens of thousands of distinct CDR3 sequences, about 93% seen once.

This clonotype was sampled from a human donor in good health. Sequencing used CD8+ T cells from PBMCs. V gene TRBV9 combines with J gene TRBJ2-1; tentative D call: TRBD2 (6 bases). The DNA for the CDR3 is TGTGCCAGCAGCGTGGACGATAGGACTACTAATGAGCAGTTCTTC. As protein: CASSVDDRTTNEQFF.